This T cell receptor beta chain derives from a study of blood T cells in healthy people across ages. This clonotype was observed a few times. The antigen is unknown. Each sample gave at least 7 million isolated PBMCs. The CDR3 extends over 18 amino acids. Per germline, CDR1 SGHKS and CDR2 YYEKEE (reference sequence). J lost 6 bases, V lost 2 bases, and 16 bases had no gene match. General study findings and limits: Donor CMV status was unknown, possibly confounding expanded clonotype changes. Observed TCR beta diversity per million T cells went down as age went up. This fall followed a roughly linear course with age.

The authors ran a second PCR of roughly 6 to 12 cycles using a sample-barcoded 5' primer and a J-beta primer mix. Every cDNA molecule carried a tag from a template-switch adaptor bearing 12 random nucleotides. Via MiXCR, TCRdb re-called the 5' RACE reads, giving one row per CDR3 protein. The sample has 750,000 to 950,000 distinct CDR3 sequences; 20% to 30% are singletons. The sample was also linked to a second study, of T cells of mothers and their children.

Sequenced: blood. The chain joins TRBV5-5 to TRBJ2-1; 8 bases line up with TRBD2. This receptor was taken from a boy aged 5-17 years in good health. CDR3 DNA sequence: TGTGCCAGCAGCTTTATCCTCCGGGGGGGGCTACCGGGCAATGAGCAGTTCTTC. Its protein is CASSFILRGGLPGNEQFF.